The T cell receptor (beta chain) under discussion was sequenced for a study of early T cells in non-severe SARS-CoV-2 infection. Across the whole study: Sequencing input comprised bulk RNA from unsorted whole blood; chain pairing was not available.

Individual cDNA molecules were tagged with unique molecular identifiers. TCRdb ran MiXCR on the 5' RACE reads and lists one entry per CDR3 protein. Here the sample spans tens of thousands of distinct CDR3 sequences, roughly 12% being singletons. This clonotype appeared a few times. The CDR3 is 18 residues long. Trimming took off 2 bases at V and 4 bases at J, with 22 bases between the two ends. Germline values: CDR1 ENHRY, CDR2 SYGVKD. Sequencing was performed on whole blood, taken at baseline. The clonotype comes from an adult who was a healthcare worker with PCR-confirmed SARS-CoV-2 infection or an uninfected control (not recorded which). The V and J genes are TRBV10-3 and TRBJ2-3; D may correspond to TRBD1 or TRBD2 (5 bases each). CDR3: CAISEPSWTLVGADTQYF. For the CDR3, the DNA is TGTGCCATCAGTGAGCCTTCCTGGACCCTAGTGGGGGCAGATACGCAGTATTTT.